The clone carrying this T cell receptor (beta chain) was seen at least ten times. Researchers amplified the TCR beta CDR3 regions from RNA transcripts. HTBI primers were used for first-round RT-PCR of the TCR CDR3. TCRdb called the multiplex PCR reads again in MiXCR, with one record for every CDR3 protein. The sample carries about 400,000 distinct CDR3 sequences, roughly 14% recorded once. The sample comes from a study of T cells in Graves' hyperthyroidism and ophthalmopathy. The CDR3 sequence is 11 residues long. The germline CDR1 and CDR2 sequences are KGHSH and LQKENI. V lost 1 base, J lost 5 bases, and 3 bases lay in between.

The chain combines TRBV18 with TRBJ2-7; D is unresolved. The sequence was collected from a man younger than 30 with Graves' ophthalmopathy. Sequencing used blood. The CDR3 spells CASSPLDEQYF. DNA of the CDR3: TGTGCCAGCTCACCACTGGACGAGCAGTACTTC.